This is a list of T cell receptor beta chains from one sample in a study of T cell changes during pregnancy in multiple sclerosis. Generated by immunoSEQ multiplex PCR, the TCRdb table keeps only in-frame clones and is missing some. The data hold fewer than 85,000 clones, with more than 85% observed a single time. This specimen consisted of peripheral blood, obtained in the first trimester of pregnancy. These receptors were obtained from a female donor in good health, enrolled as a control in a pregnancy study. CDR3s include the opening cysteine and the closing phenylalanine or tryptophan. A D gene is named only where the DNA matches it firmly. Size is omitted from some rows. Given values are once, few, many or a class for expanded clones.

clone size: -; V gene: TRBV19; J gene: TRBJ1-2; D gene: TRBD1; CDR3 DNA: TGTGCCAGTAGTTTGACAGGGGCCTATGGCTACACCTTC; CDR3 protein: CASSLTGAYGYTF
clone size: -; V gene: TRBV28; J gene: TRBJ1-1; D gene: -; CDR3 DNA: TGTGCCAGCAGTTTATTTGTCAGGGTGAACACTGAAGCTTTCTTT; CDR3 protein: CASSLFVRVNTEAFF
clone size: -; V gene: TRBV5-1; J gene: TRBJ2-3; D gene: TRBD2; CDR3 DNA: TGCGCCAGCTCCTCTAGCGGAAGCACAGATACGCAGTATTTT; CDR3 protein: CASSSSGSTDTQYF
clone size: -; V gene: TRBV10-3; J gene: TRBJ2-5; D gene: -; CDR3 DNA: TGTGCCATCAGTGAGCCCTCCTTACAGGGCCTGGGGGAGACCCAGTACTTC; CDR3 protein: CAISEPSLQGLGETQYF
clone size: -; V gene: TRBV9; J gene: TRBJ1-1; D gene: -; CDR3 DNA: TGTGCCAGCAGTCCAAATTTAGACAGTGGCACTGAAGCTTTCTTT; CDR3 protein: CASSPNLDSGTEAFF
clone size: -; V gene: TRBV29-1; J gene: TRBJ2-7; D gene: TRBD2; CDR3 DNA: TGCAGCGACCTAGCGGGCTGTTTCGAGCAGTACTTC; CDR3 protein: CSDLAGCFEQYF
clone size: -; V gene: TRBV6-1; J gene: TRBJ2-5; D gene: TRBD2; CDR3 DNA: TGTGCCAGCAGTGAGGGCGGGGGGCAAGAGACCCAGTACTTC; CDR3 protein: CASSEGGGQETQYF
clone size: few; V gene: TRBV28; J gene: TRBJ2-4; D gene: TRBD2; CDR3 DNA: TGTGCCAGCAGCCCCCCCAGGGAGGGCAAAAACATTCAGTACTTC; CDR3 protein: CASSPPREGKNIQYF
clone size: -; V gene: TRBV4-2; J gene: TRBJ2-3; D gene: -; CDR3 DNA: TGTGCCAGCAGCCAAGCTAGCGAGGATACGCAGTATTTT; CDR3 protein: CASSQASEDTQYF
clone size: -; V gene: TRBV19; J gene: TRBJ2-1; D gene: -; CDR3 DNA: TGTGCCAGTAGTATTGAGGGGGACACCTCCTACAATGAGCAGTTCTTC; CDR3 protein: CASSIEGDTSYNEQFF
clone size: -; V gene: TRBV5-6; J gene: TRBJ2-4; D gene: TRBD2; CDR3 DNA: TGTGCCAGCAGCTTGGCCGCGGGGGACATTCAGTACTTC; CDR3 protein: CASSLAAGDIQYF
clone size: -; V gene: TRBV7-9; J gene: TRBJ2-2; D gene: -; CDR3 DNA: TGTGCCAGCAGCTTAGCGAGAGATCTTCGGGAGCTGTTTTTT; CDR3 protein: CASSLARDLRELFF
clone size: -; V gene: TRBV27; J gene: TRBJ2-7; D gene: TRBD2; CDR3 DNA: TGTGCCAGCAGTTGGGGGACTAGCGGGGGCGAGCAGTACTTC; CDR3 protein: CASSWGTSGGEQYF
clone size: -; V gene: TRBV18; J gene: TRBJ2-3; D gene: TRBD2; CDR3 DNA: TGTGCCAGCTGCCCGGGGAGCGGGAGTGGAGATACGCAGTATTTT; CDR3 protein: CASCPGSGSGDTQYF
clone size: -; V gene: TRBV4-1; J gene: TRBJ2-7; D gene: -; CDR3 DNA: TGCGCCAGCAGCCTATCGACAGCCTACGAGCAGTACTTC; CDR3 protein: CASSLSTAYEQYF
clone size: medium-sized; V gene: TRBV5-1; J gene: TRBJ1-1; D gene: -; CDR3 DNA: TGCGCCAGCAGCTTGGGGGGCGGATACACTGAAGCTTTCTTT; CDR3 protein: CASSLGGGYTEAFF
clone size: -; V gene: TRBV12-5; J gene: TRBJ2-3; D gene: -; CDR3 DNA: TGTGCTAGTGGTTTGACCCAGGGAGATACGCAGTATTTT; CDR3 protein: CASGLTQGDTQYF
clone size: -; V gene: TRBV7-9; J gene: TRBJ1-1; D gene: TRBD1; CDR3 DNA: TGTGCCAGCAGCCGCCTAGGGACAGGGGGCGCTGAAGCTTTCTTT; CDR3 protein: CASSRLGTGGAEAFF
clone size: -; V gene: TRBV2; J gene: TRBJ1-2; D gene: -; CDR3 DNA: TGTGCCAGCAGTGGTTGGGCGGGAAATAACTATGGCTACACCTTC; CDR3 protein: CASSGWAGNNYGYTF
clone size: -; V gene: TRBV10-3; J gene: TRBJ2-2; D gene: -; CDR3 DNA: -; CDR3 protein: CAISTSEGQGDPGELFF
clone size: -; V gene: TRBV6-1; J gene: TRBJ1-5; D gene: TRBD1; CDR3 DNA: TGTGCCAGCAGGCGGACAGGGGGCTTGGATCAGCCCCAGCATTTT; CDR3 protein: CASRRTGGLDQPQHF
clone size: few; V gene: TRBV30; J gene: TRBJ1-2; D gene: TRBD1; CDR3 DNA: TGTGCCTGGAGTGATCCAGGGGGTAGTATAGGCGGCTACACCTTC; CDR3 protein: CAWSDPGGSIGGYTF
clone size: -; V gene: TRBV4-1; J gene: TRBJ2-1; D gene: TRBD2; CDR3 DNA: TGCGCCAGCAGCCAAGAGCTTCGGGGACTAGCGCTCTACAATGAGCAGTTCTTC; CDR3 protein: CASSQELRGLALYNEQFF
clone size: -; V gene: TRBV5-1; J gene: TRBJ2-7; D gene: TRBD2; CDR3 DNA: TGCGCCAGCAGCACGGGACTAGCGGGCCTCGAGCAGTACTTC; CDR3 protein: CASSTGLAGLEQYF
clone size: -; V gene: TRBV19; J gene: TRBJ2-2; D gene: -; CDR3 DNA: TGTGCCAGCGGTGGGAGCACCGGGGAGCTGTTTTTT; CDR3 protein: CASGGSTGELFF
clone size: -; V gene: TRBV2; J gene: TRBJ2-7; D gene: TRBD1; CDR3 DNA: TGTGCCAGCACCCTGCGGACAGGGCCCTCCTACGAGCAGTACTTC; CDR3 protein: CASTLRTGPSYEQYF
clone size: -; V gene: TRBV28; J gene: TRBJ1-2; D gene: -; CDR3 DNA: TGTGCCACCGCAGACAGGCTCACTAACTATGGCTACACCTTC; CDR3 protein: CATADRLTNYGYTF
clone size: -; V gene: TRBV7-9; J gene: TRBJ2-7; D gene: TRBD1; CDR3 DNA: TGTGCCACCGTCTTTTGGGACAGAACCTCCTACGAGCAGTACTTC; CDR3 protein: CATVFWDRTSYEQYF
clone size: -; V gene: TRBV4-1; J gene: TRBJ2-2; D gene: -; CDR3 DNA: TGCGCCAGCAGCCCCCGGACAGCTGCGGGCACCGGGGAGCTGTTTTTT; CDR3 protein: CASSPRTAAGTGELFF
clone size: -; V gene: TRBV30; J gene: TRBJ1-5; D gene: -; CDR3 DNA: TGTGCCTGGAGTGGGACAGCTAGCAATCAGCCCCAGCATTTT; CDR3 protein: CAWSGTASNQPQHF
clone size: -; V gene: TRBV7-7; J gene: TRBJ2-2; D gene: TRBD2; CDR3 DNA: TGTGCTAGCAGCCTTGGATTCGGGAGGGGGAACACCGGGGAGCTGTTTTTT; CDR3 protein: CASSLGFGRGNTGELFF
clone size: -; V gene: TRBV19; J gene: TRBJ2-5; D gene: -; CDR3 DNA: TGTGCCAGTAGTCCCGTAGCGGATATTTTTGAGACCCAGTACTTC; CDR3 protein: CASSPVADIFETQYF
clone size: -; V gene: TRBV28; J gene: TRBJ2-1; D gene: TRBD2; CDR3 DNA: TGTGCCAGCAGTTTGTACGGGAGGGCCAGTAATGAGCAGTTCTTC; CDR3 protein: CASSLYGRASNEQFF
clone size: -; V gene: TRBV7-2; J gene: TRBJ2-7; D gene: TRBD1; CDR3 DNA: TGTGCCAGCAGGGACAGGGTCGAGCAGTACTTC; CDR3 protein: CASRDRVEQYF
clone size: -; V gene: TRBV5-1; J gene: TRBJ2-7; D gene: -; CDR3 DNA: TGCGCCAGCAGCTTGGGGGCCGGGGAGAGCTACGAGCAGTACTTC; CDR3 protein: CASSLGAGESYEQYF